The 7 T cell receptor beta chains reported below all come from one sample, sequenced in a study of blood T cell repertoires in COVID-19. Using immunoSEQ multiplex PCR, the repertoire was profiled, and TCRdb retains in-frame clones only, with some absent. The repertoire consists of some 230,000 clones, with around 84% occurring once and the leading ten covering 4.5% to 6%. Sequencing input: peripheral blood. These receptor sequences come from a woman in her sixties or seventies who had recovered from COVID-19.

The chain employs TRBV14 and TRBJ2-5, with 10 bases lining up with TRBD1. In germline, CDR1 is SGHDN, CDR2 FVKESK. The CDR3 sequence is 16 residues long. V trimming: 4 bases; J trimming: 5 bases; junction bases outside the gene matches: 10. CDR3 nucleotide sequence: TGTGCCAGCAGCCCCCTGACAGGGGGCGCCGGGGAGACCCAGTACTTC. Protein product: CASSPLTGGAGETQYF.

This CDR3 is CASSQEYGRLGGDTQYF. The CDR3 region has the DNA TGCGCCAGCAGCCAAGAGTACGGGAGGTTAGGAGGAGATACGCAGTATTTT. This rearrangement joins TRBV4-3 to TRBJ2-3, with 7 bases that match TRBD2. The CDR3 totals 17 residues. Germline trimming cut 0 bases from V and 5 bases from J; bases unmatched to any gene: 11. CDR1 and CDR2 from the germline V gene are LGHNA and YSLEER.

The chain recombines TRBV30 with TRBJ2-7; D gene uncertain. The CDR3 spans 12 residues. CDR1 and CDR2 (germline): GTSNPN, SVGIG (reference sequence). V was trimmed by 0 bases and J by 6 bases, leaving 9 bases between them. CDR3 region: CAWSVSIVEQYF. The DNA for the CDR3 is TGTGCCTGGAGTGTGAGTATTGTCGAGCAGTACTTC. Full variable domain (outside the CDR3, taken from reference TRBV30 and TRBJ2-7): SQTIHQWPATLVQPVGSPLSLECTVEGTSNPNLYWYRQAAGRGLQLLFYSVGIGQISSEVPQNLSASRPQDRQFILSSKKLLLSDSGFYLCAWSVSIVEQYFGPGTRLTVT.

The CDR3 loop is CASSESVSPSYEQYF. CDR3 DNA sequence: TGTGCCAGCAGCGAAAGCGTCAGCCCTTCCTACGAGCAGTACTTC. The genes are TRBV7-6 and TRBJ2-7; D is unresolved. CDR3 length: 15 amino acids. Germline V CDR1 and CDR2: SGHVS, FNYEAQ. Trimming left V 5 bases short and J 1 base short, with 15 bases between.

V usage is TRBV19 and J usage is TRBJ2-7; TRBD2 agrees at 8 bases. Germline V gene sequence: CDR1 LNHDA, CDR2 SQIVND (reference sequence). Trimming took 3 bases from V and 6 from J; bases not matched to a gene: 10. The CDR3 loop spans 15 amino acids. This CDR3 is CASSIAGTRLGEQYF. The CDR3 nucleotides read TGTGCCAGTAGTATTGCCGGGACTAGGCTGGGCGAGCAGTACTTC.

The CDR3 bases are TGTGCCAGCAGTTACTCGGCAGGTATGGAAGATGGCTACACCTTC. Protein sequence: CASSYSAGMEDGYTF. The chain is built from TRBV6-5 and TRBJ1-2; no reliable D call. Germline CDR1 is MNHEY and CDR2 is SVGAGI. The CDR3 spans 15 residues. V was cut by 0 bases and J by 6 bases, with 14 bases left in between.

This sequence joins TRBV4-1 and TRBJ2-7; TRBD2 agrees at 9 bases. J lost 2 bases, V lost 0 bases, and 2 bases had no gene match. The germline V gene encodes CDR1 MGHRA and CDR2 YSYEKL. There are 15 residues in the CDR3. This CDR3 reads CASSQEPSGTYEQYF. For the CDR3, the DNA is TGCGCCAGCAGCCAAGAGCCTAGCGGGACCTACGAGCAGTACTTC.